The 2 T cell receptor beta chains reported below all come from one sample, sequenced in a study of T cell responses to AZD1222 COVID-19 vaccine. Method: immunoSEQ multiplex PCR; TCRdb's copy keeps in-frame clones and lacks some. This sample carries about 150,000 clones, about 90% of them seen once, and the ten largest clones take 2.5% to 4%. The starting material was peripheral blood, obtained 28 days after the second AZD1222 dose. The receptors stem from an adult who received the AZD1222 COVID-19 vaccine.

The rearrangement uses TRBV5-4 and TRBJ1-2; 11 nucleotides align to TRBD1. J gave up 4 bases and V 3 bases, and 5 bases lay outside the gene matches. The CDR3 has 15 amino acids. In germline, CDR1 is SGHNT, CDR2 YYREEE (reference sequence). The CDR3 protein is CASSSWTGGAYGYTF. The CDR3 DNA is TGTGCCAGCAGCTCCTGGACAGGGGGCGCCTATGGCTACACCTTC.

Here the CDR3 reads CATSPGTGYQPQHF. The CDR3 DNA reads as TGTGCCACCAGTCCCGGGACCGGTTATCAGCCCCAGCATTTT. The rearrangement uses TRBV24-1 and TRBJ1-5, with D possibly matching TRBD1 (5 bases). This CDR3 contains 14 residues. Trimming pared 6 bases from V and 5 bases from J, leaving 13 bases between. The germline V gene has CDR1 KGHDR and CDR2 SFDVKD.